Presented here are 26 T cell receptor beta chains from one specimen sequenced in a study of T cells in localized non-small cell lung cancer. Measured with immunoSEQ multiplex PCR; TCRdb has only the in-frame clones, and not every one. This sample has approximately 46,000 clones, with about four fifths found just once. This specimen consisted of peripheral blood mononuclear cells, obtained before any cancer treatment. Source of these receptors: a man aged 40 to 75 with stage III lung adenocarcinoma.

The chain employs TRBV30 and TRBJ2-7; 12 bases are a match to TRBD1. CDR3 size: 15 residues. The V gene end was trimmed by 1 base and the J gene end by 4 bases; junction bases not matched to a gene: 5. Per germline, CDR1 GTSNPN and CDR2 SVGIG (reference sequence). This CDR3 reads CAWSGRGQGAYEQYF. CDR3 DNA sequence: TGTGCCTGGAGTGGTAGGGGACAGGGGGCTTACGAGCAGTACTTC.

In this sample, this clone turned up once. The chain is built from TRBV12-5 and TRBJ2-2; D possibly matches TRBD1 or TRBD2 (5 bases each). The CDR3 runs to 15 residues. Trimming removed 0 bases at V and 3 bases at J, with 8 bases between. Germline values: CDR1 LGHNT, CDR2 FRNRAP. The CDR3 bases are TGTGCTAGTGGTTTGGTATTGGGGGACACCGGGGAGCTGTTTTTT. Its translation: CASGLVLGDTGELFF.

This clone was recorded only once. J is TRBJ2-3 and V is TRBV7-8; no firm D call. The CDR3 is made up of 12 amino acids. Trimming shortened V by 5 bases and J by 6 bases, and 9 bases separated the two germline ends. Per germline, CDR1 SGHVS and CDR2 FQNEAQ. The CDR3 sequence is CASSPSSDTQYF. The CDR3 nucleotides are TGTGCCAGCAGCCCGTCGAGCGATACGCAGTATTTT.

V is TRBV5-4 and J is TRBJ2-5; unclear D gene. The germline V and J ends were trimmed by 6 bases and 4 bases, with 19 bases remaining between them. The CDR3 consists of 15 residues. Germline V gives CDR1 SGHNT, CDR2 YYREEE (reference sequence). CDR3 nucleotide sequence: TGTGCCAGCACTCCTACCTCGAGGTCGGGAGAGACCCAGTACTTC. Translation: CASTPTSRSGETQYF.

The chain joins TRBV4-1 to TRBJ1-2; possible D gene TRBD1, 6 bases. CDR1 is MGHRA and CDR2 is YSYEKL in the germline V gene. The CDR3 sequence is 15 residues long. Trimming removed 0 bases at V and 6 bases at J, with 14 bases between. CDR3 DNA: TGCGCCAGCAGCCAAGATAGGGGGACCAAGAATGGCTACACCTTC. Its translation: CASSQDRGTKNGYTF.

This rearrangement joins TRBV5-1 to TRBJ2-5, with TRBD1 matching 8 bases. This CDR3 is built from 15 residues. Germline trimming cut 1 base from V and 4 bases from J; bases unmatched to any gene: 6. Germline CDR1 is SGHRS and CDR2 is YFSETQ. The CDR3 bases are TGCGCCAGCAGCTTGCAGGGGGCGATACGAGAGACCCAGTACTTC. Its protein is CASSLQGAIRETQYF. Filled out from reference TRBV5-1 and TRBJ2-5, the complete variable domain reads KAGVTQTPRYLIKTRGQQVTLSCSPISGHRSVSWYQQTPGQGLQFLFEYFSETQRNKGNFPGRFSGRQFSNSRSEMNVSTLELGDSALYLCASSLQGAIRETQYFGPGTRLLVL.

The V gene is TRBV7-2, the J gene TRBJ1-1; D gene ambiguous. This CDR3 contains 13 residues. The germline V gene encodes CDR1 SGHTA and CDR2 FQGNSA. Trimming cost V 2 bases and J 1 base, with 5 bases left between them. CDR3: CASSLNRNTEAFF. The CDR3 nucleotides are TGTGCCAGCAGCTTAAACAGGAACACTGAAGCTTTCTTT.

The chain has TRBV6-1 and TRBJ1-5, with D tentatively TRBD1 (5 bases). Deletions cut 5 bases from V and 5 bases from J, with 16 bases between. CDR3 length equals 15 residues. CDR1 is MNHNS and CDR2 is SASEGT in the germline V gene. The CDR3 nucleotides are TGTGCCAGCAGTATCGACAGTTCAGGTTATCAGCCCCAGCATTTT. Amino acid sequence: CASSIDSSGYQPQHF.

The gene calls are TRBV9 and TRBJ1-5, with 7 bases fitting TRBD1. V lost 0 bases and J lost 2; bases outside the gene matches: 5. The CDR3 loop spans 16 amino acids. In germline, CDR1 is SGDLS, CDR2 YYNGEE. The CDR3 nucleotides read TGTGCCAGCAGCGTAGGTTCCGGACAGGGCAATCAGCCCCAGCATTTT. It encodes CASSVGSGQGNQPQHF.

The chain carries TRBV15 and TRBJ1-5; the D gene is possibly TRBD1 (5 bases). CDR1 is LNHNV, CDR2 YYDKDF, per germline (reference sequence). V was pared by 2 bases and J by 12 bases, with 17 bases between. The CDR3 contains 14 residues. The CDR3 region is CATSRSSVGGRQHF. CDR3 DNA sequence: TGTGCCACCAGCAGAAGCTCTGTGGGGGGTCGCCAGCATTTT. Combining the CDR3 with reference TRBV15 and TRBJ1-5 gives the whole variable domain DAMVIQNPRYQVTQFGKPVTLSCSQTLNHNVMYWYQQKSSQAPKLLFHYYDKDFNNEADTPDNFQSRRPNTSFCFLDIRSPGLGDTAMYLCATSRSSVGGRQHFGDGTRLSIL.

The V gene is TRBV6-4, the J gene TRBJ2-3, with TRBD2 matching 8 bases. Germline values: CDR1 MRHNA, CDR2 SNTAGT. The length of the CDR3 is 15 residues. Trimming took 2 bases from V and 1 from J; bases not matched to a gene: 2. CDR3 bases: TGTGCCAGCAGTGACAAAGCGGGGGGCACAGATACGCAGTATTTT. It translates to CASSDKAGGTDTQYF.

This clone was detected only a few times. This chain connects TRBV10-3 to TRBJ1-2; no clear D. Per the germline V gene, CDR1 is ENHRY and CDR2 is SYGVKD. Deletions cut 5 bases from V and 3 bases from J, with 4 bases between. The CDR3 extends over 11 amino acids. The CDR3 protein is CAISRDYGYTF. CDR3 nucleotides: TGTGCCATCAGTAGGGACTATGGCTACACCTTC.

The CDR3 sequence: CASSYGGPNEQFF. The CDR3, as DNA: TGTGCCAGCAGTTACGGGGGGCCCAATGAGCAGTTCTTC. The gene calls are TRBV6-6 and TRBJ2-1; the D call may be TRBD1 or TRBD2 (6 bases each). This CDR3 comprises 13 residues. V lost 2 bases and J lost 6, with 8 bases in between. CDR1 and CDR2 (germline): MNHNY, SVGAGI (reference sequence).

The chain recombines TRBV6-6 with TRBJ2-7; TRBD1 matches 8 bases. Germline CDR1 reads MNHNY; CDR2 reads SVGAGI (reference sequence). The CDR3 covers 15 residues. V shed 6 bases and J 3 bases; nucleotides not matched to a gene: 10. DNA for the CDR3: TGTGCCAGCAGCCCGACAGGGGCCAATTTCTACGAGCAGTACTTC. This sequence encodes CASSPTGANFYEQYF.

V and J are TRBV6-1 and TRBJ2-1, with D maybe TRBD1 (5 bases). Trimming left V 8 bases short and J 4 bases short, with 15 bases between. The CDR3 runs to 14 residues. The germline gives CDR1 MNHNS, CDR2 SASEGT. The CDR3 loop is CASSPRQRYNEQFF. The DNA for the CDR3 is TGTGCCAGCTCCCCACGACAGAGGTACAATGAGCAGTTCTTC.

The CDR3 protein is CASSRQLPYEQYF. The CDR3 coding sequence is TGTGCCAGCAGCCGACAGCTCCCCTACGAGCAGTACTTC. This sequence joins TRBV14 and TRBJ2-7; possible D gene TRBD1, 5 bases. V was cut by 4 bases and J by 2 bases, with 9 bases left in between. The length of the CDR3 is 13 residues. Germline-derived CDR1 and CDR2 are SGHDN and FVKESK.

This chain connects TRBV4-1 to TRBJ2-7; 11 nucleotides line up with TRBD2. Trimming removed 5 bases from V and 0 bases from J; junction bases left unmatched: 6. The CDR3 is 16 residues long. Germline CDR1 reads MGHRA; CDR2 reads YSYEKL. The CDR3 loop reads CASSAHSGGASYEQYF. In DNA, the CDR3 is TGCGCCAGCAGCGCCCATAGCGGGGGGGCCTCCTACGAGCAGTACTTC.

V gene TRBV7-8 combines with J gene TRBJ2-3; the D gene is possibly TRBD1 (6 bases). The V gene lost 3 bases and the J gene lost 2 bases, with 9 bases spanning the gap. CDR1 is SGHVS and CDR2 is FQNEAQ in the germline V gene. The CDR3 runs 14 residues. Here the CDR3 reads CASSFGQTTDTQYF. DNA of the CDR3: TGTGCCAGCAGCTTTGGACAGACCACAGATACGCAGTATTTT.

This chain connects TRBV6-5 to TRBJ2-3; D is possibly TRBD2 (6 bases). V dropped 0 bases and J dropped 6 bases, with 13 bases sitting between them. The CDR3 is 15 residues long. Germline values: CDR1 MNHEY, CDR2 SVGAGI. CDR3 loop: CASSYSGGLRDTQYF. Written as DNA, the CDR3 is TGTGCCAGCAGTTACTCTGGGGGGTTACGTGATACGCAGTATTTT.

The J gene is TRBJ2-7, the V gene TRBV6-6; 8 nucleotides agree with TRBD1. Germline loops: CDR1 MNHNY, CDR2 SVGAGI (reference sequence). After removal of 1 base from V and 1 base from J, the junction contained 3 bases not matched to a gene. The CDR3 runs 15 residues. CDR3 protein: CASSYLQGESYEQYF. The CDR3, as DNA: TGTGCCAGCAGTTACTTACAGGGGGAATCCTACGAGCAGTACTTC.

This chain links TRBV5-1 with TRBJ1-1, with TRBD1 identical over 12 bases. V lost 4 bases and J lost 7; bases outside the gene matches: 14. Germline-derived CDR1 and CDR2 are SGHRS and YFSETQ. CDR3 size: 17 residues. The CDR3: CASSPQSGTGGAGEAFF. CDR3 coding DNA: TGCGCCAGCAGCCCTCAGTCCGGGACAGGGGGCGCGGGTGAAGCTTTCTTT.

J is TRBJ1-5 and V is TRBV2, with D unresolved. V shed 5 bases and J shed 6 bases, with 20 bases lying between them. CDR1 is SNHLY and CDR2 is FYNNEI in the germline V gene. The CDR3 is 16 amino acids. In DNA, the CDR3 is TGTGCCAGCAGTCTTACAGCCGGTGGATCGGGTCAGCCCCAGCATTTT. Translated, it gives CASSLTAGGSGQPQHF.

The chain couples TRBV19 to TRBJ2-5; TRBD2 might be the D (5 bases). Trimming stripped 3 bases from V and 7 bases from J, with 21 bases between. The CDR3 sequence is 16 residues long. Germline assignment: CDR1 LNHDA and CDR2 SQIVND (reference sequence). The CDR3 DNA reads TGTGCCAGTAGTATTTCAGGAGGCGGAGGTAGTTCGACCCAGTACTTC. Its protein product is CASSISGGGGSSTQYF.

The chain has TRBV27 and TRBJ2-3; maybe TRBD1 (5 bases). Germline V CDR1 and CDR2: MNHEY, SMNVEV (reference sequence). Trimming took 3 bases from V and 1 from J, leaving 14 bases between them. CDR3 length equals 16 residues. DNA for the CDR3: TGTGCCAGCAGTTTCAATAGGGGTTGGGGCACAGATACGCAGTATTTT. Amino acid sequence: CASSFNRGWGTDTQYF.

This clone appeared a few times. This chain links TRBV10-1 with TRBJ1-5, with 8 bases fitting TRBD1. Germline V gene sequence: CDR1 WNHNN, CDR2 SYGVQD (reference sequence). J gave up 6 bases and V 5 bases, and 6 bases lay outside the gene matches. This CDR3 is 14 amino acids long. The CDR3 spells CASSPGGLGQPQHF. Written as DNA, the CDR3 is TGCGCCAGCAGTCCAGGGGGCCTGGGTCAGCCCCAGCATTTT.

The chain joins TRBV7-3 to TRBJ2-7; TRBD2 aligns across 11 bases. V shed 5 bases, J shed 3 bases, and the junction held 3 bases outside the gene matches. Per germline, CDR1 SGHTA and CDR2 FQGTGA. This CDR3 comprises 14 residues. The CDR3 DNA reads as TGTGCCAGCAGCCCTAGCGGGGGGCTCTACGAGCAGTACTTC. Protein product: CASSPSGGLYEQYF.